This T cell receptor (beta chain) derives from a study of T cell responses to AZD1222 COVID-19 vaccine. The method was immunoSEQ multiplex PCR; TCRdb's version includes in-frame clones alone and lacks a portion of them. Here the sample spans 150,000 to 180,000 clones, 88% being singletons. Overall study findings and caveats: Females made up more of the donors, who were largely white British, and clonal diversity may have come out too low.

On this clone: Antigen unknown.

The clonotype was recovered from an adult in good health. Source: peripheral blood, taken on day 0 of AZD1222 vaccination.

The CDR3 reads CASSTTGTGYEQYF. The CDR3 DNA reads as TGTGCCAGTAGTACCACAGGGACCGGCTACGAGCAGTACTTC. The chain is built from TRBV19 and TRBJ2-7; D might be TRBD1 (6 bases). Germline CDR1 and CDR2: LNHDA and SQIVND (reference sequence). Trimming stripped 4 bases from V and 3 bases from J, with 13 bases between. The CDR3 runs to 14 residues.